Below, 27 T cell receptor beta chains from the same sample are listed, as sequenced in a study of blood T cell repertoires in COVID-19. TCRdb's table, derived via immunoSEQ multiplex PCR, lists solely in-frame clones and lacks some. This sample yields roughly 150,000 clones, of which 80% to 90% are seen a single time; 2.5% to 3% belongs to the top ten. What was sequenced was peripheral blood. These receptors were collected from an elderly woman with COVID-19, enrolled during active disease.

The chain links TRBV9 to TRBJ2-1; D may be TRBD1 (5 bases). The CDR3 consists of 15 residues. V was pared by 0 bases and J by 5 bases, with 12 bases between. Germline-derived CDR1 and CDR2 are SGDLS and YYNGEE. The CDR3 is CASSVEGAVDNEQFF. The CDR3 coding sequence is TGTGCCAGCAGCGTAGAAGGGGCTGTGGACAATGAGCAGTTCTTC.

The chain has TRBV29-1 and TRBJ2-1; the match to TRBD1 covers 10 bases. Germline loops: CDR1 SQVTM, CDR2 ANQGSEA. CDR3 size: 14 residues. V was clipped by 6 bases and J by 2 bases; unmatched bases: 4. Here the CDR3 reads CSVLGQGAYNEQFF. CDR3 in DNA: TGCAGCGTCCTCGGACAGGGGGCCTACAATGAGCAGTTCTTC.

The rearrangement links TRBV10-2 to TRBJ1-2; 11 positions agree with TRBD1. With V trimmed by 4 bases and J by 8 bases, 9 bases remained unmatched. Germline V lookup: CDR1 WSHSY, CDR2 SAAADI. The CDR3 extends over 15 amino acids. The CDR3 reads CASSGGQGASGGYTF. The CDR3 DNA is TGCGCCAGCAGTGGCGGACAGGGGGCTTCCGGAGGCTACACCTTC.

The chain links TRBV7-2 to TRBJ2-7; 7 bases match TRBD1. Germline lookup yields CDR1 SGHTA and CDR2 FQGNSA. The junction had 10 bases not matched to a gene; V was cut back by 5 bases and J by 3 bases. The CDR3 runs 15 residues. This CDR3 is CASSKDRQMSYEQYF. DNA for the CDR3: TGTGCCAGCAGCAAGGACAGGCAAATGAGCTACGAGCAGTACTTC.

The chain links TRBV15 to TRBJ2-3, with 8 bases lining up with TRBD1. The CDR3 totals 15 residues. From germline, CDR1 is LNHNV and CDR2 YYDKDF (reference sequence). Trimming removed 6 bases from V and 2 bases from J; junction bases left unmatched: 7. DNA for the CDR3: TGTGCCACCAGTACCCAGGGGGCTCACACAGATACGCAGTATTTT. Amino acid sequence: CATSTQGAHTDTQYF.

The chain has TRBV6-5 and TRBJ2-1, with D tentatively TRBD2 (5 bases). V lost 5 bases and J lost 3, with 14 bases in between. This CDR3 region has 15 residues. Germline lookup yields CDR1 MNHEY and CDR2 SVGAGI. CDR3 amino acids: CASSPPTRDYNEQFF. CDR3 coding DNA: TGTGCCAGCAGTCCACCCACCCGGGACTACAATGAGCAGTTCTTC.

The CDR3 DNA reads as TGTGCCACCAGTGATTTGGACAGTGCCTCCTCGGGCTACACCTTC. Residues: CATSDLDSASSGYTF. This chain connects TRBV24-1 to TRBJ1-2; D is perhaps TRBD1 (5 bases). Germline V gives CDR1 KGHDR, CDR2 SFDVKD. There are 15 residues in the CDR3. V lost 0 bases and J 8 bases, leaving 15 bases between the germline ends.

The chain employs TRBV10-3 and TRBJ2-5; D unresolved. Germline V gene sequence: CDR1 ENHRY, CDR2 SYGVKD. This CDR3 region has 12 residues. V was cut by 1 base and J by 5 bases, with 5 bases left in between. DNA for the CDR3: TGTGCCATCAGTGAGTACGGGGAGACCCAGTACTTC. It specifies CAISEYGETQYF.

This clone came up a few times. CDR3 sequence: CASSPNRGLGAFF. The CDR3 nucleotides read TGTGCCAGCAGCCCGAACAGGGGGCTAGGCGCTTTCTTT. The chain carries TRBV7-2 and TRBJ1-1; TRBD1 matches at 9 bases. V dropped 5 bases and J dropped 11; count of bases not matched to a gene: 9. CDR1 is SGHTA, CDR2 FQGNSA, per germline. The CDR3 runs 13 residues.

The rearrangement joins TRBV18 to TRBJ1-1; 8 positions match TRBD1. The CDR3 sequence is 15 residues long. Germline CDR1 and CDR2: KGHSH and LQKENI. The junction had 6 bases not matched to a gene; V was cut back by 6 bases and J by 0 bases. The CDR3 sequence: CASSKTGVMNTEAFF. The CDR3 bases are TGTGCCAGCTCGAAGACAGGGGTTATGAACACTGAAGCTTTCTTT.

The table lists this clone with a count of one. The rearrangement joins TRBV27 to TRBJ2-1, with 8 bases lining up with TRBD2. The germline gives CDR1 MNHEY, CDR2 SMNVEV (reference sequence). The V and J ends lost 7 bases and 5 bases, in that order; junction bases with no gene match: 13. The CDR3 consists of 16 residues. CDR3 DNA: TGTGCCAGCACCCGCTCGGGGGGGCGGGGTAACAATGAGCAGTTCTTC. Its translation is CASTRSGGRGNNEQFF.

This sequence joins TRBV19 and TRBJ1-5; D may be TRBD1 (6 bases). CDR1 and CDR2 from the germline V gene are LNHDA and SQIVND (reference sequence). CDR3 length: 11 residues. The V gene lost 5 bases and the J gene lost 10 bases, with 9 bases spanning the gap. CDR3 protein: CASSGGGPQHF. Written as DNA, the CDR3 is TGTGCCAGTAGTGGGGGCGGTCCCCAGCATTTT. The variable domain in full, with the rest retrieved from reference TRBV19 and TRBJ1-5, is DGGITQSPKYLFRKEGQNVTLSCEQNLNHDAMYWYRQDPGQGLRLIYYSQIVNDFQKGDIAEGYSVSREKKESFPLTVTSAQKNPTAFYLCASSGGGPQHFGDGTRLSIL.

The chain recombines TRBV29-1 with TRBJ2-7, with 11 bases identical to TRBD2. CDR1 and CDR2 (germline): SQVTM, ANQGSEA. With 3 bases clipped from V and 0 bases from J, the junction kept 19 bases outside the gene matches. This CDR3 has 20 residues. DNA for the CDR3: TGCAGCGTTGATTATGTCCTCACTAGCGGGAGAGGGTTAAGCTCCTACGAGCAGTACTTC. Its protein is CSVDYVLTSGRGLSSYEQYF.

V gene TRBV18 combines with J gene TRBJ1-1, with D possibly being TRBD1 (5 bases). Trimming took off 1 base at V and 1 base at J, with 13 bases between the two ends. Germline V CDR1 and CDR2: KGHSH, LQKENI. There are 16 residues in the CDR3. The chain's CDR3 is CASSPLAGLGNTEAFF. CDR3 nucleotide sequence: TGTGCCAGCTCACCACTCGCAGGGTTGGGGAACACTGAAGCTTTCTTT.

The chain carries TRBV5-1 and TRBJ1-5; 7 bases agree with TRBD1. Trimming removed 4 bases from V and 0 bases from J; junction bases left unmatched: 10. Germline V lookup: CDR1 SGHRS, CDR2 YFSETQ. The CDR3 consists of 17 residues. CDR3 loop: CASSIGDGQVSNQPQHF. DNA for the CDR3: TGCGCCAGCAGCATTGGCGACGGACAGGTTAGCAATCAGCCCCAGCATTTT.

The J gene is TRBJ1-3, the V gene TRBV19; no clear D. This CDR3 spans 13 amino acids. Trimming took 5 bases from V and 4 from J, leaving 9 bases between them. Germline loops: CDR1 LNHDA, CDR2 SQIVND (reference sequence). This CDR3 reads CASSPLQGNTIYF. CDR3 sequence (DNA): TGTGCCAGTAGTCCACTACAAGGAAACACCATATATTTT.

The rearrangement joins TRBV19 to TRBJ2-1; D might be TRBD1 (5 bases). V lost 4 bases to trimming and J lost 5 bases, with 18 bases between them. The germline V gene encodes CDR1 LNHDA and CDR2 SQIVND (reference sequence). The CDR3 sequence is 16 residues long. CDR3 bases: TGTGCCAGTAGTAATTATCTCGGCAGGGAAAACAATGAGCAGTTCTTC. Encoded protein: CASSNYLGRENNEQFF.

This chain uses TRBV19 with TRBJ2-3; TRBD2 aligns across 7 bases. The CDR3 is made up of 23 amino acids. Germline values: CDR1 LNHDA, CDR2 SQIVND (reference sequence). The ends lost 6 bases at V and 2 bases at J; junction bases unmatched: 32. For the CDR3, the DNA is TGTGCCAGTAGCATAAACCCCTTTCCGTCTAGCGGCAGCAGCGGAGGGGACACAGATACGCAGTATTTT. Translation: CASSINPFPSSGSSGGDTDTQYF.

This chain links TRBV7-2 with TRBJ2-5; 9 bases agree with TRBD2. V dropped 1 base and J dropped 6; count of bases not matched to a gene: 9. Germline-derived CDR1 and CDR2 are SGHTA and FQGNSA. The length of the CDR3 is 16 residues. CDR3 sequence (DNA): TGTGCCAGCAGCTTAGTAGGCGGGGGGGGCCTGAAGACCCAGTACTTC. Translation gives CASSLVGGGGLKTQYF. Full variable domain (outside the CDR3, taken from reference TRBV7-2 and TRBJ2-5): GAGVSQSPSNKVTEKGKDVELRCDPISGHTALYWYRQSLGQGLEFLIYFQGNSAPDKSGLPSDRFSAERTGGSVSTLTIQRTQQEDSAVYLCASSLVGGGGLKTQYFGPGTRLLVL.

Of note for this clone: The germline gene is not matched at one end of the junction; a read error may be the cause. The chain joins TRBV5-1 to TRBJ2-3; perhaps TRBD2 as D (5 bases). CDR1 and CDR2 from the germline V gene are SGHRS and YFSETQ. This CDR3 spans 16 amino acids. CDR3 protein: CASGLDSLSSTDTQYF. In DNA form, the CDR3 reads TGCGCCAGCGGCTTGGACTCTTTGTCTAGCACAGATACGCAGTATTTT.

The chain has TRBV7-3 and TRBJ2-3; 11 bases are a match to TRBD2. This CDR3 is built from 14 residues. The germline CDR1 and CDR2 sequences are SGHTA and FQGTGA. V shed 5 bases and J 6 bases; nucleotides not matched to a gene: 4. The CDR3 DNA reads TGTGCCAGCAGCGGTAGCGGGGGGGTGGATACGCAGTATTTT. It is translated as CASSGSGGVDTQYF. Full variable domain (missing parts from reference TRBV7-3 and TRBJ2-3): GAGVSQTPSNKVTEKGKYVELRCDPISGHTALYWYRQSLGQGPEFLIYFQGTGAADDSGLPNDRFFAVRPEGSVSTLKIQRTERGDSAVYLCASSGSGGVDTQYFGPGTRLTVL.

This chain connects TRBV7-9 to TRBJ1-2, with 7 bases lining up with TRBD1. The ends lost 1 base at V and 5 bases at J; junction bases unmatched: 4. The CDR3 covers 14 residues. Germline lookup yields CDR1 SEHNR and CDR2 FQNEAQ (reference sequence). CDR3 sequence: CASSLDPGGYGYTF. Written as DNA, the CDR3 is TGTGCCAGCAGCTTAGACCCAGGGGGGTATGGCTACACCTTC.

The chain has TRBV7-6 and TRBJ2-3; TRBD2 matches at 12 bases. The CDR3 is made up of 16 amino acids. V gave up 5 bases and J gave up 5 bases; unmatched junction bases: 8. The germline V gene has CDR1 SGHVS and CDR2 FNYEAQ. In nucleotides, the CDR3 is TGTGCCAGCAGCCTATTGCCGACTAGCGGGGGAGATACGCAGTATTTT. Protein: CASSLLPTSGGDTQYF.

The rearrangement uses TRBV5-1 and TRBJ1-5; TRBD1 matches at 8 bases. CDR1 is SGHRS and CDR2 is YFSETQ in the germline V gene. The CDR3 spans 14 residues. V trimming: 2 bases; J trimming: 5 bases; junction bases outside the gene matches: 3. The CDR3 region has the DNA TGCGCCAGCAGCTTACAGGGGGGAGATCAGCCCCAGCATTTT. Protein sequence: CASSLQGGDQPQHF.

J is TRBJ2-7 and V is TRBV5-1, with D perhaps matching TRBD1 (5 bases). The germline V and J ends were trimmed by 1 base and 2 bases, with 10 bases remaining between them. The germline gives CDR1 SGHRS, CDR2 YFSETQ. The CDR3 totals 14 residues. CDR3: CASSLMPGPYEQYF. CDR3 coding DNA: TGCGCCAGCAGCTTGATGCCAGGGCCCTACGAGCAGTACTTC.

This sequence joins TRBV18 and TRBJ2-7, with 8 bases fitting TRBD2. Germline V gives CDR1 KGHSH, CDR2 LQKENI. V dropped 0 bases and J dropped 7; count of bases not matched to a gene: 11. This CDR3 contains 16 residues. The CDR3 spells CASSPPRRGGPGEQYF. The CDR3 DNA is TGTGCCAGCTCACCACCGCGACGGGGGGGGCCTGGAGAGCAGTACTTC.

This clone was detected only a few times. J is TRBJ1-2 and V is TRBV11-1; tentative D call: TRBD1 (6 bases). Deletions cut 4 bases from V and 2 bases from J, with 17 bases between. The CDR3 is 16 residues long. CDR1 is SGHAT, CDR2 FQDESV, per germline (reference sequence). For the CDR3, the DNA is TGTGCCAGCAGCTCAGGGTCCGGGACACTGAACTATGGCTACACCTTC. It encodes CASSSGSGTLNYGYTF.